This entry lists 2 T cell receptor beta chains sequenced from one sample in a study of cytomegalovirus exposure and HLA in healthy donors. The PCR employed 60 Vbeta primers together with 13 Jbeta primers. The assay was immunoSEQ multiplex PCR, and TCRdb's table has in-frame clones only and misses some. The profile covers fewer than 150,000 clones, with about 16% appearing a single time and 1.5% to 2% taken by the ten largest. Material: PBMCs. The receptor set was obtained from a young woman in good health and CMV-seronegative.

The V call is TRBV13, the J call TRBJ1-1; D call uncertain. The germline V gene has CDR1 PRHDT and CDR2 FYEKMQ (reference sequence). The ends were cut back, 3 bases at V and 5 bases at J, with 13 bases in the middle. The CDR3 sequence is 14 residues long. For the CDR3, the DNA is TGTGCCAGCAGCTTTCCTAGTAACGGGACTGAAGCTTTCTTT. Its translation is CASSFPSNGTEAFF.

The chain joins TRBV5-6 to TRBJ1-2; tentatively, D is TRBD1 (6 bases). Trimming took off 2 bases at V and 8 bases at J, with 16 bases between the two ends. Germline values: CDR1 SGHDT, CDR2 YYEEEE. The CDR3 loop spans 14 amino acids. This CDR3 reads CASSLPDRTEGYTF. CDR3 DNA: TGTGCCAGCAGCTTACCAGACAGGACCGAAGGCTACACCTTC.